The clone carrying this T cell receptor beta chain was counted between two and nine times. No antigen is known for it. Tregs were sorted as CD4+CD25+CD127-/low cells. After constant-region reverse-primer amplification, full-length variable regions underwent semi-nested PCR with Nested Universal Primer A. Each CDR3 protein is one row after TCRdb ran MiXCR on the 5' RACE reads. The sample holds 55,000 or so distinct CDR3 sequences, 20% to 25% seen once. General study results and limits: Tumor memory CD4+ T cell TCR gene usage was found to cluster with blood and lymph node memory CD4+ cells and with lymph node naive CD4+ cells. Greatest tumor Treg TCR overlap was with tumor naive CD4+ cells.

The CDR3 length is 13 residues. Trimming cost V 2 bases and J 4 bases, with 9 bases left between them. CDR1 MDHEN and CDR2 SYDVKM come from the germline V gene. This clonotype originated in a female donor with breast cancer. Sequences were obtained from tumor-infiltrating Tregs sorted from the breast tumor. The genes are TRBV28 and TRBJ2-7, with D possibly being TRBD1 or TRBD2 (6 bases each). The CDR3 protein is CASSLRGRYEQYF. The CDR3 nucleotides are TGTGCCAGCAGTTTACGGGGGCGGTACGAGCAGTACTTC. The full variable domain, in which reference TRBV28 and TRBJ2-7 provide the parts outside the CDR3, is DVKVTQSSRYLVKRTGEKVFLECVQDMDHENMFWYRQDPGLGLRLIYFSYDVKMKEKGDIPEGYSVSREKKERFSLILESASTNQTSMYLCASSLRGRYEQYFGPGTRLTVT.